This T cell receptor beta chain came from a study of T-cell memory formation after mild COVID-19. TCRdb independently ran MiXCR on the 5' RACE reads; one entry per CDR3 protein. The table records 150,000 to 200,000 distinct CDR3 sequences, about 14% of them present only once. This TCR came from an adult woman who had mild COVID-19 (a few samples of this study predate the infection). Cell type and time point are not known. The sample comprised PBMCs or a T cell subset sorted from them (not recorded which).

Here the CDR3 reads CSAPQAGDLYNEQFF. CDR3 DNA: TGCAGTGCCCCCCAAGCGGGAGATCTCTACAATGAGCAGTTCTTC. The V call is TRBV20-1, the J call TRBJ2-1, with 8 nucleotides matching TRBD2. The junction had 10 bases not matched to a gene; V was cut back by 6 bases and J by 3 bases. The CDR3 is made up of 15 amino acids. Looked up from germline, CDR1 is DFQATT and CDR2 is SNEGSKA (reference sequence).